The T cell receptor (beta chain) described here comes from a study of T cell responses to AZD1222 COVID-19 vaccine. Points from the study as a whole: Reports indicate that nearly half of spike-specific TCRs are directed at unmutated variant regions. Donors were chiefly white British, with a greater number of females, and clonal diversity was perhaps underestimated. Across spike, vaccine-associated CD4 TCRs were found, dominant at 160-218 and 743-854. There were repertoire samples only from the period after the peak T cell response.

The method was immunoSEQ multiplex PCR; TCRdb's version includes in-frame clones alone and lacks a portion of them. There are 130,000 to 150,000 clones in the sample; 75% to 95% occur only once, and about 3.5% lies in the top ten. This CDR3 contains 16 residues. The V end was cut by 0 bases, the J end by 2 bases, with 13 bases between. Germline values: CDR1 LGHNA, CDR2 YNFKEQ. This clone was picked up one time. Its antigen is not known. The chain is built from TRBV4-2 and TRBJ1-2; tentatively, D is TRBD1 (6 bases). This receptor was identified in an adult in good health. The sequences come from peripheral blood, collected on day 0 of AZD1222 vaccination. Written as DNA, the CDR3 is TGTGCCAGCAGCCAAGACCTAATAGACAGGAACTATGGCTACACCTTC. Its protein is CASSQDLIDRNYGYTF.